This T cell receptor (beta chain) was identified in a study of blood T cell repertoires in COVID-19. Data came from immunoSEQ multiplex PCR; TCRdb stores just in-frame clones and leaves some out. The sample includes around 360,000 clones, roughly 90% of them seen just once. Germline loops: CDR1 PRHDT, CDR2 FYEKMQ (reference sequence). V was trimmed by 2 bases and J by 4 bases, leaving 11 bases between them. The CDR3 has 14 residues. The receptor's source is a woman younger than 45 who had recovered from COVID-19. The chain links TRBV13 to TRBJ1-2, with a weak D call TRBD1 (6 bases). The source material was PBMCs or T cells enriched from blood (not recorded which). For the CDR3, the DNA is TGTGCCAGCAGCTTAAGTACAGGGTTCTATGGCTACACCTTC. This sequence encodes CASSLSTGFYGYTF. Looking up the rest from reference TRBV13 and TRBJ1-2 gives the full variable domain: AAGVIQSPRHLIKEKRETATLKCYPIPRHDTVYWYQQGPGQDPQFLISFYEKMQSDKGSIPDRFSAQQFSDYHSELNMSSLELGDSALYFCASSLSTGFYGYTFGSGTRLTVV.